A single sample is the source of the 25 T cell receptor beta chains below, sequenced in a study of read filtering for tumor transcriptome and immune sequencing. From approximately 400 ng of RNA, a library with molecular barcoded alpha/delta and beta/gamma adaptors was made. TCRdb reprocessed the reads via MiXCR and lists one record per CDR3 protein. The table has 75,000 to 95,000 distinct CDR3 sequences, around a fifth seen once. The sequenced sample consisted of a population of CD138-negative cells sorted from bone marrow. The receptors shown here come from a donor aged 40 or over with multiple myeloma.

The chain combines TRBV5-1 with TRBJ1-3, with D hard to call. Looked up from germline, CDR1 is SGHRS and CDR2 is YFSETQ. The CDR3 has 16 amino acids. Trimming stripped 1 base from V and 4 bases from J, with 15 bases between. CDR3 in amino acids: CASSLSGDSFGNTIYF. In DNA, the CDR3 is TGCGCCAGCAGCTTGTCCGGGGATAGCTTCGGAAACACCATATATTTT.

Turning to this clonotype: No conserved phenylalanine or tryptophan is present at the end of the CDR3, so a read error is the likely explanation. The chain joins TRBV28 to TRBJ1-2; a weak D match, TRBD1 (6 bases). Looked up from germline, CDR1 is MDHEN and CDR2 is SYDVKM. V lost 8 bases, J lost 7 bases, and 20 bases lay in between. This CDR3 spans 14 amino acids. The CDR3 region is CASGSVSGAAGYTL. The CDR3 DNA reads as TGTGCCAGCGGTTCCGTCTCAGGGGCCGCTGGCTACACCCTC.

V usage is TRBV7-9 and J usage is TRBJ2-1; maybe TRBD1 (5 bases). CDR3 size: 14 residues. Germline V lookup: CDR1 SEHNR, CDR2 FQNEAQ (reference sequence). CDR3: CALTTESSYNEQFF. CDR3 DNA sequence: TGTGCTCTTACGACAGAAAGCTCCTACAATGAGCAGTTCTTC. The whole variable domain, filled in from reference TRBV7-9 and TRBJ2-1, reads DTGVSQNPRHKITKRGQNVTFRCDPISEHNRLYWYRQTLGQGPEFLTYFQNEAQLEKSRLLSDRFSAERPKGSFSTLEIQRTEQGDSAMYLCALTTESSYNEQFFGPGTRLTVL.

This clonotype was seen ten or more times. V usage is TRBV28 and J usage is TRBJ2-1, with 13 bases identical to TRBD2. J gave up 1 base and V 7 bases, and 13 bases lay outside the gene matches. Germline-derived CDR1 and CDR2 are MDHEN and SYDVKM. The CDR3 has 19 residues. Here the CDR3 reads CASNLPTSGGSWSYNEQFF. The CDR3 DNA reads as TGTGCCAGCAATCTACCGACTAGCGGGGGGTCATGGTCCTACAATGAGCAGTTCTTC.

This clonotype has a count of ten or more. This sequence joins TRBV5-5 and TRBJ1-1; the D gene is possibly TRBD1 (5 bases). V shed 5 bases and J shed 5 bases, with 13 bases lying between them. This CDR3 is built from 13 residues. The germline V gene encodes CDR1 SGHKS and CDR2 YYEKEE (reference sequence). The CDR3 sequence: CASSHTGETEAFF. The CDR3 DNA reads as TGTGCCAGCAGTCATACGGGGGAGACTGAAGCTTTCTTT.

The chain has TRBV20-1 and TRBJ1-1; TRBD1 might be the D (6 bases). V lost 6 bases and J 6 bases, leaving 20 bases between the germline ends. Germline V gives CDR1 DFQATT, CDR2 SNEGSKA (reference sequence). This CDR3 region has 14 residues. Here the CDR3 reads CSALNPYRESEAFF. The DNA of the CDR3 is TGCAGTGCACTTAACCCCTACAGGGAATCTGAAGCTTTCTTT.

This clonotype was picked up many times. V gene TRBV3-1 combines with J gene TRBJ2-1; 9 bases are a match to TRBD1. This CDR3 has 17 amino acids. In germline, CDR1 is LGHDT, CDR2 YNNKEL (reference sequence). V trimming: 1 base; J trimming: 9 bases; junction bases outside the gene matches: 13. The CDR3, as DNA: TGTGCCAGCAGCCAAGGCCCCCGGGGACAGGGAGGGAGTGAGCAGTTCTTC. Residues: CASSQGPRGQGGSEQFF.

This clonotype was observed at least ten times. The chain couples TRBV28 to TRBJ2-3; D may match TRBD1 or TRBD2 (5 bases each). The CDR3 is 16 amino acids. Deletions cut 7 bases from V and 4 bases from J, with 21 bases between. Per the germline V gene, CDR1 is MDHEN and CDR2 is SYDVKM. CDR3 sequence (DNA): TGTGCCAGCACCAAGACGGGACCCCTTGGGGCAGATACGCAGTATTTT. Translating gives CASTKTGPLGADTQYF.

The chain combines TRBV4-2 with TRBJ1-1, with D unclear. Germline V gene lookup returns CDR1 LGHNA and CDR2 YNFKEQ. The CDR3 totals 15 residues. V was pared by 1 base and J by 1 base, with 10 bases between. The CDR3 coding sequence is TGTGCCAGCAGCCAAGCTGTTCTAGGGAACACTGAAGCTTTCTTT. This codes for CASSQAVLGNTEAFF.

About this clonotype itself: This may come from a read error, since a much larger clone is one base off. The chain has TRBV5-1 and TRBJ2-2, with D hard to call. CDR3 length equals 15 residues. Between the trimmed V and J ends, which lost 0 bases and 0 bases, there was a span of 6 bases. From germline, CDR1 is SGHRS and CDR2 YFSETQ. The chain's CDR3 is CASSLVTTNTGELFF. Here the CDR3 DNA reads TGCGCCAGCAGCTTGGTGACCACGAACACCGGGGAGCTGTTTTTT.

This clonotype has at least ten counts. The chain uses TRBV11-2 and TRBJ2-5; TRBD1 might be the D (6 bases). V gave up 5 bases and J gave up 2 bases, with 12 bases separating them. The CDR3 sequence is 14 residues long. Looked up from germline, CDR1 is SGHAT and CDR2 is FQNNGV. CDR3 amino acids: CASSPIQGQETQYF. In DNA, the CDR3 is TGTGCCAGCAGCCCCATACAGGGTCAAGAGACCCAGTACTTC.

This clonotype was counted many times. V gene TRBV20-1 combines with J gene TRBJ2-1, with no clear D. The CDR3 consists of 14 residues. CDR1 is DFQATT and CDR2 is SNEGSKA in the germline V gene (reference sequence). Trimming shortened V by 0 bases and J by 6 bases, and 12 bases separated the two germline ends. CDR3 sequence (DNA): TGCAGTGCTAGAGATCTGGGTTCATCCAATGAGCAGTTCTTC. It specifies CSARDLGSSNEQFF.

This clonotype was seen repeatedly, ten times or more. The J gene is TRBJ1-5, the V gene TRBV6-6; 8 nucleotides match TRBD1. CDR1 is MNHNY and CDR2 is SVGAGI in the germline V gene (reference sequence). The CDR3 has 14 residues. J was trimmed by 7 bases and V by 8 bases; bases with no gene match: 10. CDR3 nucleotide sequence: TGTGCCAGCGACGACAGGGGTGGGATACAGCCCCAGCATTTT. Translating it yields CASDDRGGIQPQHF.

V is TRBV6-5 and J is TRBJ2-7; TRBD1 aligns across 9 bases. This CDR3 contains 15 residues. V shed 4 bases and J 9 bases; nucleotides not matched to a gene: 13. The germline V gene encodes CDR1 MNHEY and CDR2 SVGAGI. The CDR3 DNA sequence: TGTGCCAGCAGTTGGATAAAGACAGGGGGAAACGGGCAGTACTTC. Translated: CASSWIKTGGNGQYF.

Regarding this clonotype: Possible read error: a much larger clone is one base away. The J gene is TRBJ1-1, the V gene TRBV5-4; TRBD1 is a possible D gene (5 bases). The CDR3 has 14 amino acids. Germline CDR1 is SGHNT and CDR2 is YYREEE (reference sequence). CDR3 sequence (DNA): TGTGCCAGCAGCTTGTCTGACAGTCCAAGTGAAGCTCTCTTT. It specifies CASSLSDSPSEALF.

This clonotype was recorded many times. This chain joins TRBV5-6 and TRBJ2-1; TRBD2 matches at 9 bases. V shed 4 bases and J 8 bases; nucleotides not matched to a gene: 4. Germline CDR1 SGHDT, CDR2 YYEEEE. CDR3 length: 13 residues. The CDR3 is CASSRGLAYEQFF. CDR3 coding DNA: TGTGCCAGCAGCCGGGGACTAGCCTATGAGCAGTTCTTC. The variable domain in full, completed from reference TRBV5-6 and TRBJ2-1, reads DAGVTQSPTHLIKTRGQQVTLRCSPKSGHDTVSWYQQALGQGPQFIFQYYEEEERQRGNFPDRFSGHQFPNYSSELNVNALLLGDSALYLCASSRGLAYEQFFGPGTRLTVL.

This clonotype showed up many times. The V gene is TRBV7-9, the J gene TRBJ1-1, with unresolved D. The CDR3 loop spans 12 amino acids. Germline values: CDR1 SEHNR, CDR2 FQNEAQ (reference sequence). V was clipped by 2 bases and J by 4 bases, with 5 bases between them. The CDR3 DNA follows: TGTGCCAGCAGCTTAATGGCCACTGAAGCTTTCTTT. This sequence encodes CASSLMATEAFF.

This clonotype showed up many times. This chain uses TRBV28 with TRBJ1-6, with TRBD1 identical over 9 bases. The trim removed 0 bases at V and 10 bases at J, leaving 4 bases unmatched. From germline, CDR1 is MDHEN and CDR2 SYDVKM. This CDR3 region has 15 residues. The CDR3 region is CASSLWGQGGSPLHF. The CDR3 DNA sequence: TGTGCCAGCAGTTTATGGGGACAGGGTGGCTCACCCCTCCACTTT.

V and J are TRBV7-2 and TRBJ1-3; D ambiguous. CDR1 and CDR2 (germline): SGHTA, FQGNSA. V lost 1 base and J lost 0, with 4 bases in between. This CDR3 is built from 14 residues. DNA for the CDR3: TGTGCCAGCAGCTTAGTCAGCTCTGGAAACACCATATATTTT. This codes for CASSLVSSGNTIYF.

There are many counts of this clonotype. CDR3 nucleotides: TGTGCCAGCAGTTCGGCGCGGGGGGGCCGAGGAGATACGCAGTATTTT. Protein sequence: CASSSARGGRGDTQYF. This chain uses TRBV2 with TRBJ2-3; 9 bases fit TRBD2. The CDR3 runs 16 residues. CDR1 is SNHLY and CDR2 is FYNNEI in the germline V gene. The trim removed 5 bases at V and 5 bases at J, leaving 11 bases unmatched.

With respect to this clonotype: One end of the junction does not line up with germline, which may come from a read error. The rearrangement joins TRBV6-5 to TRBJ2-2, with a weak D call TRBD2 (5 bases). The germline gives CDR1 MNHEY, CDR2 SVGAGI. The CDR3 runs 15 residues. DNA of the CDR3: TGTGCCAGCAGTTACTCGGTTAGATACATCGGGGAGCTGTTCTTT. Its protein product is CASSYSVRYIGELFF.

This clonotype was observed a few times. The J gene is TRBJ2-3, the V gene TRBV18; 8 positions match TRBD1. The CDR3 totals 15 residues. CDR1 is KGHSH, CDR2 LQKENI, per germline. V was pared by 3 bases and J by 1 base, with 3 bases of the junction left unmatched. CDR3 residues: CASSPGQGGTDTQYF. CDR3 coding DNA: TGTGCCAGCTCACCCGGACAGGGCGGCACAGATACGCAGTATTTT.

This clonotype showed up many times. This chain connects TRBV4-2 to TRBJ1-1; a possible D gene is TRBD1 (5 bases). Trimming left V 5 bases short and J 1 base short, with 14 bases between. CDR1 LGHNA and CDR2 YNFKEQ come from the germline V gene. The CDR3 contains 15 residues. CDR3 region: CASSVGREGNTEAFF. For the CDR3, the DNA is TGTGCCAGCAGCGTCGGCAGGGAGGGGAACACTGAAGCTTTCTTT.

This clonotype has more than one count but fewer than ten. The CDR3 sequence: CASSYQRGQETQYF. DNA for the CDR3: TGTGCCAGCAGTTATCAGCGGGGGCAAGAGACCCAGTACTTC. V and J are TRBV11-2 and TRBJ2-5; TRBD2 aligns across 8 bases. The germline CDR1 and CDR2 sequences are SGHAT and FQNNGV. After removal of 6 bases from V and 2 bases from J, the junction contained 5 bases not matched to a gene. The CDR3 extends over 14 amino acids.

This clonotype occurred many times. V and J are TRBV28 and TRBJ2-3; 9 nucleotides agree with TRBD1. The CDR3 has 16 amino acids. Germline V gene data show CDR1 as MDHEN and CDR2 as SYDVKM. Unmatched junction bases numbered 6, after V lost 5 bases and J lost 0 bases. The CDR3 sequence is CASSPGQGQSTDTQYF. Here the CDR3 DNA reads TGTGCCAGCAGTCCGGGACAGGGTCAGAGCACAGATACGCAGTATTTT.